This T cell receptor beta chain was sequenced in a study of technical replicates of blood from a handful of donors. Germline V gene data show CDR1 as SGHRS and CDR2 as YFSETQ. This CDR3 is 14 amino acids long. The count of this clone is one. Generated by immunoSEQ multiplex PCR, the TCRdb table keeps only in-frame clones and is missing some. The table records 50,000 to 80,000 clones, 85% to 90% of them present only once. Sample: PBMCs. This chain uses TRBV5-1 with TRBJ2-5; 10 bases are shared with TRBD1. Gene TRBJ2-7 matches the end of the DNA better, so the J call may be wrong. The sequence was obtained from a human donor in good health. Some clones in this sample may be carry-over from other donors' samples. The CDR3 spells CASSPGTGDYEQYF. In DNA, the CDR3 is TGCGCCAGCAGCCCGGGGACAGGGGATTACGAGCAGTACTTC.